This T cell receptor beta chain was identified in a study of chemoradiotherapy in HPV16-positive cancers. Overall study results and limits: For HPV16-positive patients, expanding HPV-responsive T cells associated with longer recurrence-free survival. Candidate HPV-specific clones and E7-related TCR motifs grew in tumor during treatment. Functional assays defining HPV-specific T cells used only a couple of HPV16-positive patients.

Trimming stripped 9 bases from V and 4 bases from J, with 20 bases between. Germline V gene data show CDR1 as MNHNS and CDR2 as SASEGT. This CDR3 spans 15 amino acids. Remarks on this clone: Its antigen remains unknown.

Profiling relied on immunoSEQ multiplex PCR, and the TCRdb table lists in-frame clones only, not all of them. This table holds roughly 39,000 clones, roughly 77% found once. Material: blood, obtained from a patient who underwent chemoradiotherapy. The sequence came from a human donor with HPV-associated anogenital cancer. The chain has TRBV6-1 and TRBJ2-3; a possible D gene is TRBD2 (6 bases). CDR3 residues: CASASGDEDADTQYF. Here the CDR3 DNA reads TGTGCCAGTGCGTCGGGGGACGAGGACGCAGATACGCAGTATTTT.